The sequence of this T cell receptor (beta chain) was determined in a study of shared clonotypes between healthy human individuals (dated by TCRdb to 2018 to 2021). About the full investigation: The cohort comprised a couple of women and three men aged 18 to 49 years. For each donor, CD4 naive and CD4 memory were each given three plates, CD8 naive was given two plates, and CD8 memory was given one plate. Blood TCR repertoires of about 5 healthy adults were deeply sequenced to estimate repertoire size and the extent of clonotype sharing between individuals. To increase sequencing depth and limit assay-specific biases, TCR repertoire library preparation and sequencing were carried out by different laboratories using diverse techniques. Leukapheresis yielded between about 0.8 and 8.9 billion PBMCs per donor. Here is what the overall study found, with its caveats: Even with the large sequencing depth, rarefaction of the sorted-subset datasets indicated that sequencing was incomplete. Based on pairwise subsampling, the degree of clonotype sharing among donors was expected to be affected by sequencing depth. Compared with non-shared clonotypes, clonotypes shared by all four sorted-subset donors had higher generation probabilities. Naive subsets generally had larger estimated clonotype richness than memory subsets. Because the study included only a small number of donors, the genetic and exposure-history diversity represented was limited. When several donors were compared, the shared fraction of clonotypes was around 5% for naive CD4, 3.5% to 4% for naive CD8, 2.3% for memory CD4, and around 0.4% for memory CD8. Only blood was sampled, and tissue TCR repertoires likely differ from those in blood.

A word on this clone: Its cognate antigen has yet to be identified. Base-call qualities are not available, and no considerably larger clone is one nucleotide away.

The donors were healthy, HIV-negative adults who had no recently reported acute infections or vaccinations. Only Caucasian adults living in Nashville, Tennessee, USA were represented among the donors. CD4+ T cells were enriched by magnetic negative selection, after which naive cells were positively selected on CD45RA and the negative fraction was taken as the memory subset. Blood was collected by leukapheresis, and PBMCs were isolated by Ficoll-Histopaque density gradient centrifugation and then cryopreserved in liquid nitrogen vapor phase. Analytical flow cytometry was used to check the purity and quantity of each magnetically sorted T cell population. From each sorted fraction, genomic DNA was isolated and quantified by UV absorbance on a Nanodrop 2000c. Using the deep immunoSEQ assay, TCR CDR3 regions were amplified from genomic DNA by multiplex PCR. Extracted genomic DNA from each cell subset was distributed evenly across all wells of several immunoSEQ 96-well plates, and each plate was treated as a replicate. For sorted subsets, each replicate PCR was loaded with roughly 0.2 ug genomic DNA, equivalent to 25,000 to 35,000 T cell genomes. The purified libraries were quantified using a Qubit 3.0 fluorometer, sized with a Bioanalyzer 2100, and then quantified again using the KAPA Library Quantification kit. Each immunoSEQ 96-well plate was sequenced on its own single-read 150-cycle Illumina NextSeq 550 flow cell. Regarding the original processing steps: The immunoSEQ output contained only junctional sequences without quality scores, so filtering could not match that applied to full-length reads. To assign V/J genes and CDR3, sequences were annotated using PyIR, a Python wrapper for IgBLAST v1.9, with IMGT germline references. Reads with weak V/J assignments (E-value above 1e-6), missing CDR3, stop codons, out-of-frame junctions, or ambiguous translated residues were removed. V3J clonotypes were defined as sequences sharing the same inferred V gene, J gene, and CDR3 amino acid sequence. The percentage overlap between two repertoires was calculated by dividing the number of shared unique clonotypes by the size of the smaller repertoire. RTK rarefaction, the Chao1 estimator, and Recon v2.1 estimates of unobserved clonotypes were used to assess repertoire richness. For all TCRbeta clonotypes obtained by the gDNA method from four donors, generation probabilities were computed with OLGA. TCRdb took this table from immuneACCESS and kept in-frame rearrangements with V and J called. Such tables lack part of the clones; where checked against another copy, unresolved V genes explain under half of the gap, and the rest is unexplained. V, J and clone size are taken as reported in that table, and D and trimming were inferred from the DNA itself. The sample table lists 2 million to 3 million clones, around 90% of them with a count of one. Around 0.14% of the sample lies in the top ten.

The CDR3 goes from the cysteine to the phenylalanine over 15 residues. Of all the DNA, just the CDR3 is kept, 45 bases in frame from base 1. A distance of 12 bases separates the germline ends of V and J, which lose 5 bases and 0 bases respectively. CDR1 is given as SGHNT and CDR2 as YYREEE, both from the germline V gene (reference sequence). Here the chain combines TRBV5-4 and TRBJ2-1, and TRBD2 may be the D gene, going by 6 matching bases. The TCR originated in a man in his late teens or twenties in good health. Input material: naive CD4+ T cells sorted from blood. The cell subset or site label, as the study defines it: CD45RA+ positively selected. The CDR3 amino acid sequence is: CASSTGTPSYNEQFF. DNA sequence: TGTGCCAGCAGTACCGGGACTCCCTCCTACAATGAGCAGTTCTTC.